This TCR beta chain is from a study of blood T cell repertoires in COVID-19. Assay: immunoSEQ multiplex PCR; the TCRdb copy retains only in-frame clones and omits some. Found here are more than 200,000 clones, about 85% of them singletons; the top ten hold less than 5%. Sequenced input: peripheral blood. This clonotype was sampled from a man aged 55 to 70 with acute or convalescent COVID-19.

CDR3 sequence: CASSFSGMSYNEQFF. The CDR3, as DNA: TGTGCCAGCAGCTTCTCAGGAATGTCCTACAATGAGCAGTTCTTC. The chain links TRBV7-8 to TRBJ2-1, with D hard to call. Germline CDR1 and CDR2: SGHVS and FQNEAQ. V was shortened by 3 bases and J by 1 base, with 10 bases between the two germline ends. This CDR3 comprises 15 residues.